Following are 8 T cell receptor beta chains from one sample sequenced in a study of blood T cell repertoires in COVID-19. Assay: immunoSEQ multiplex PCR; the TCRdb copy retains only in-frame clones and omits some. The table lists under 200,000 clones, 82% of them singletons. The material sequenced was PBMCs or T cells enriched from blood (not recorded which). Receptors were obtained from a man aged 55 to 70 who had recovered from COVID-19.

The chain couples TRBV11-3 to TRBJ2-6; 8 bases fit TRBD1. Germline V CDR1 and CDR2: SGHNT, YENEEA. The CDR3 contains 17 residues. The J segment lost 2 bases and the V segment lost 4 bases, leaving 7 bases of the junction unmatched. The CDR3 loop is CASSSRTGRAGANVLTF. For the CDR3, the DNA is TGTGCCAGCAGCTCTCGGACAGGGCGCGCTGGGGCCAACGTCCTGACTTTC.

This rearrangement joins TRBV28 to TRBJ2-3; D call uncertain. With 7 bases removed from V and 0 bases from J, the gap between germline ends came to 8 bases. From germline, CDR1 is MDHEN and CDR2 SYDVKM. This CDR3 region has 13 residues. CDR3 region: CASNPGSTDTQYF. For the CDR3, the DNA is TGTGCCAGCAACCCAGGAAGCACAGATACGCAGTATTTT.

The V call is TRBV28, the J call TRBJ2-1; maybe TRBD1 (7 bases). V shed 8 bases and J shed 7 bases, with 18 bases lying between them. Germline V gene sequence: CDR1 MDHEN, CDR2 SYDVKM. This CDR3 is built from 14 residues. CDR3 nucleotide sequence: TGTGCCAGCCTGGAGCAGGGGGGCCTAAATGAGCAGTTCTTC. Its protein is CASLEQGGLNEQFF.

The chain joins TRBV9 to TRBJ2-3; D gene ambiguous. The V end lost 0 bases, the J end lost 3 bases, and 5 bases lay between the germline ends. This CDR3 comprises 13 residues. CDR1 and CDR2 (germline): SGDLS, YYNGEE. The CDR3 here is CASSVVSTDTQYF. The CDR3 DNA is TGTGCCAGCAGCGTAGTCTCTACAGATACGCAGTATTTT.

The CDR3 DNA reads as TGTGCCAGCGGCAGATTGAACACTGAAGCTTTCTTT. Its translation: CASGRLNTEAFF. The chain recombines TRBV2 with TRBJ1-1; no reliable D call. V lost 8 bases, J lost 0 bases, and 7 bases lay in between. The CDR3 has 12 residues. CDR1 and CDR2 from the germline V gene are SNHLY and FYNNEI.

This clone was recorded once. The chain employs TRBV6-7 and TRBJ1-5; D might be TRBD1 (5 bases). TRBV6-7 is an open reading frame, and its role is uncertain. Trimming shortened V by 0 bases and J by 1 base, and 10 bases separated the two germline ends. This CDR3 has 16 residues. CDR3 in DNA: TGTGCCAGCAGTTACTCGGTGCGGGGGAGCAATCAGCCCCAGCATTTT. It encodes CASSYSVRGSNQPQHF.

V is TRBV2 and J is TRBJ1-2; D is unclear. There are 16 residues in the CDR3. Per the germline V gene, CDR1 is SNHLY and CDR2 is FYNNEI. With 5 bases removed from V and 5 bases from J, the gap between germline ends came to 21 bases. CDR3 residues: CASSHESGSGSYGYTF. CDR3 DNA: TGTGCCAGCAGTCATGAATCGGGATCCGGGTCGTATGGCTACACCTTC.

This sequence joins TRBV29-1 and TRBJ2-5; TRBD2 matches 7 bases. V shed 3 bases and J 5 bases; nucleotides not matched to a gene: 6. CDR1 is SQVTM and CDR2 is ANQGSEA in the germline V gene. The length of the CDR3 is 13 residues. CDR3 residues: CSVEYSGVETQYF. In nucleotides, the CDR3 is TGCAGCGTTGAGTACAGCGGGGTTGAGACCCAGTACTTC.